This T cell receptor (beta chain) came from a study of blood T cell repertoires in COVID-19. This clone has a single count. The method was immunoSEQ multiplex PCR; TCRdb's version includes in-frame clones alone and lacks a portion of them. The sample lists about 220,000 clones, around 86% occurring once. Germline CDR1 reads LGHNT; CDR2 reads FRNRAP. The CDR3 runs 14 residues. V lost 7 bases and J lost 7; bases outside the gene matches: 10. The sample comprised peripheral blood. This rearrangement joins TRBV12-5 to TRBJ2-1; 7 positions match TRBD1. This receptor was identified in a woman younger than 45 who had recovered from COVID-19. In DNA, the CDR3 is TGTGCTAGTGTCACTGGGGACAGCCTGAATGAGCAGTTCTTC. Amino acids: CASVTGDSLNEQFF.